This record covers a single T cell receptor beta chain. The antigen is undetermined. The sample is drawn from a study of shared clonotypes between healthy human individuals. As defined, naive CD8 cells were CD45RO-negative and positively selected for CCR7, with terminally differentiated effector memory CD45RA+ cells excluded. Donors included only healthy HIV-negative adults lacking recent acute infections or vaccinations. Study-wide findings and caveats: It was observed that 5% to 6.5% of naive CD4 clonotypes were shared across several donors. Non-shared clonotypes displayed generation probabilities falling below those of clonotypes present in all four donors.

This CDR3 contains 14 residues. V lost 2 bases and J lost 5; bases outside the gene matches: 3. CDR1 is MNHEY and CDR2 is SMNVEV in the germline V gene (reference sequence). For each subset, genomic DNA was distributed in equal portions over several immunoSEQ plates. Libraries were prepared by immunoSEQ multiplex PCR; TCRdb keeps only in-frame clonotypes and omits some of them. The sample records hundreds of thousands of clones, 85% to 95% being singletons. The chain joins TRBV27 to TRBJ2-1; TRBD2 matches 7 bases. The clonotype was recovered from a man aged 25-40 years in good health. Sample: naive CD8+ T cells sorted from blood. The CDR3 spells CASSLAGANNEQFF. CDR3 coding DNA: TGTGCCAGCAGTTTAGCGGGAGCTAACAATGAGCAGTTCTTC.